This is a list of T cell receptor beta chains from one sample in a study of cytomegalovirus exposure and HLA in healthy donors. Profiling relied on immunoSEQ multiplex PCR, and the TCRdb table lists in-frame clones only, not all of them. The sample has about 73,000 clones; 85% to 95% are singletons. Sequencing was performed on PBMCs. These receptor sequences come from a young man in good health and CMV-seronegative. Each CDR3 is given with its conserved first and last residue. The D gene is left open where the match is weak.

cdr3_aa: CASSLDRNQPQHF
cdr3_nt: TGTGCCAGCAGCTTGGACCGGAATCAGCCCCAGCATTTT
j_call: TRBJ1-5
d_call: -
v_call: TRBV5-6

cdr3_aa: CASSYSGVSGNYGYTF
cdr3_nt: TGTGCCAGCAGTTACTCGGGTGTATCCGGGAACTATGGCTACACCTTC
j_call: TRBJ1-2
d_call: -
v_call: TRBV6-5

cdr3_aa: CASSPNSIGQSSGNTIYF
cdr3_nt: TGTGCCAGCTCACCGAACTCAATTGGACAGTCCTCTGGAAACACCATATATTTT
j_call: TRBJ1-3
d_call: -
v_call: TRBV18

cdr3_aa: CASSSTTGRNEQFF
cdr3_nt: TGTGCCAGCAGCTCAACTACGGGGAGGAATGAGCAGTTCTTC
j_call: TRBJ2-1
d_call: -
v_call: TRBV25-1

cdr3_aa: CASSLAPGLWGPGTEAFF
cdr3_nt: TGTGCCAGCAGCTTAGCGCCAGGCTTGTGGGGGCCCGGGACTGAAGCTTTCTTT
j_call: TRBJ1-1
d_call: -
v_call: TRBV7-8

cdr3_aa: CASSEGTDGNTIYF
cdr3_nt: TGTGCCAGCAGTGAAGGGACAGATGGAAACACCATATATTTT
j_call: TRBJ1-3
d_call: -
v_call: TRBV6-1

cdr3_aa: CASSLRETAEAFF
cdr3_nt: TGTGCCAGCAGCTTAAGGGAGACGGCTGAAGCTTTCTTT
j_call: TRBJ1-1
d_call: -
v_call: TRBV7-6

cdr3_aa: CASSSPAGPMNTEAFF
cdr3_nt: TGCGCCAGCAGCTCCCCAGCGGGACCTATGAACACTGAAGCTTTCTTT
j_call: TRBJ1-1
d_call: -
v_call: TRBV5-1

cdr3_aa: CASSPGGRDTQYF
cdr3_nt: TGCGCCAGCAGTCCCGGGGGTAGAGATACGCAGTATTTT
j_call: TRBJ2-3
d_call: -
v_call: TRBV4-3

cdr3_aa: CASRTTGTVEQFF
cdr3_nt: TGTGCCAGCAGGACGACAGGGACGGTTGAGCAGTTCTTC
j_call: TRBJ2-1
d_call: TRBD1
v_call: TRBV6-1

cdr3_aa: CASSPNLQGQPQHF
cdr3_nt: TGTGCCAGCAGCCCAAACCTACAGGGCCAGCCCCAGCATTTT
j_call: TRBJ1-5
d_call: -
v_call: TRBV7-9